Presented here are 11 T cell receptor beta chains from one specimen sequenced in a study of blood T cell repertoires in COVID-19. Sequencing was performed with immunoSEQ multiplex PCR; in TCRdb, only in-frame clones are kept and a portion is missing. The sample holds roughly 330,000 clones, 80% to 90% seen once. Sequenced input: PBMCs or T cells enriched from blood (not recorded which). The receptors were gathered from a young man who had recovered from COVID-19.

The CDR3 sequence: CASSKEFPLVTDTQYF. Written as DNA, the CDR3 is TGTGCCAGCAGCAAAGAGTTTCCTTTAGTCACAGATACGCAGTATTTT. The gene calls are TRBV21-1 and TRBJ2-3; the table gives TRBD2 as D, unverified against the DNA. TRBV21-1 is assigned pseudogene status. The CDR3 covers 16 residues.

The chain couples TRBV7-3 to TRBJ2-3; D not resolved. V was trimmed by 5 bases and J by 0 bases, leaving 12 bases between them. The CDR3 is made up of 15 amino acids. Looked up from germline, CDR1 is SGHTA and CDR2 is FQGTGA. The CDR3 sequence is CASSTNYLSTDTQYF. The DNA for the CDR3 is TGTGCCAGCAGCACCAATTACCTAAGCACAGATACGCAGTATTTT.

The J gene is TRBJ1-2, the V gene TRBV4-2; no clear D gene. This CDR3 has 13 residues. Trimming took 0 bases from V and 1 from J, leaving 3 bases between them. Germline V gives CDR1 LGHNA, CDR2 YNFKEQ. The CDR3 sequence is CASSQDINYGYTF. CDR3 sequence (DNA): TGTGCCAGCAGCCAAGATATTAACTATGGCTACACCTTC.

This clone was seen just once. In nucleotides, the CDR3 is TGCGCCAGCAGCTTGGGACAGGGGGCTTCCGCTAATGAAAAACTGTTTTTT. Its protein product is CASSLGQGASANEKLFF. This chain links TRBV5-1 with TRBJ1-4; 10 nucleotides align to TRBD1. Germline-derived CDR1 and CDR2 are SGHRS and YFSETQ. The CDR3 runs 17 residues. V was clipped by 0 bases and J by 3 bases; unmatched bases: 5.

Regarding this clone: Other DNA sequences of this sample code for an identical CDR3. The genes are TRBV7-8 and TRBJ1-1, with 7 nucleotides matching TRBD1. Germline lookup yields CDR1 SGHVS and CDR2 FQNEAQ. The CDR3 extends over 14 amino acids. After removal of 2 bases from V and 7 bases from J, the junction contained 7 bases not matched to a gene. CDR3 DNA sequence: TGTGCCAGCAGCTTACGGACAGGTGGCAGTGAAGCTTTCTTT. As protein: CASSLRTGGSEAFF.

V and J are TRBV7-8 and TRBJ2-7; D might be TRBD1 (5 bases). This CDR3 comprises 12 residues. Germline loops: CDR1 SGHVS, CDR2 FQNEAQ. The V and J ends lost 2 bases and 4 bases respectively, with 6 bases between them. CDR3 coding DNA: TGTGCCAGCAGCTTAAAGGGGTACGAGCAGTACTTC. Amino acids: CASSLKGYEQYF. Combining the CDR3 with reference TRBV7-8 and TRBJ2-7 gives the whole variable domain GAGVSQSPRYKVAKRGQDVALRCDPISGHVSLFWYQQALGQGPEFLTYFQNEAQLDKSGLPSDRFFAERPEGSVSTLKIQRTQQEDSAVYLCASSLKGYEQYFGPGTRLTVT.

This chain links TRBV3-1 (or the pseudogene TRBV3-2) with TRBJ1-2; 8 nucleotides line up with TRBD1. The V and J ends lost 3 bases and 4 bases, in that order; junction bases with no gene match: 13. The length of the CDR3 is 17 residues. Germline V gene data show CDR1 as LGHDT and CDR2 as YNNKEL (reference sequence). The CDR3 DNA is TGTGCCAGCAGCCACTATAGCAGGACAGGGCCGGTCTATGGCTACACCTTC. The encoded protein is CASSHYSRTGPVYGYTF.

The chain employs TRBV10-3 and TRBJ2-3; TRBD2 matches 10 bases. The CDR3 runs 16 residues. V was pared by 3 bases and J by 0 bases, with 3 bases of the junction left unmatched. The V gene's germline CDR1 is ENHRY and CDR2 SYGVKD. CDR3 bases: TGTGCCATCAGTGAACGAGCGGGGGGGAGCACAGATACGCAGTATTTT. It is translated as CAISERAGGSTDTQYF.

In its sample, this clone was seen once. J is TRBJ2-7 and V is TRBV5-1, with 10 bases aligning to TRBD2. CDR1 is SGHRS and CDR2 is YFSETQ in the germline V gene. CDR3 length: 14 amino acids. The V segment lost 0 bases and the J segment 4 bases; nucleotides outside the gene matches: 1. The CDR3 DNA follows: TGCGCCAGCAGCTTGGAACTAGCGGGGTACGAGCAGTACTTC. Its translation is CASSLELAGYEQYF. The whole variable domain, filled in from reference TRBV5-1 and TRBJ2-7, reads KAGVTQTPRYLIKTRGQQVTLSCSPISGHRSVSWYQQTPGQGLQFLFEYFSETQRNKGNFPGRFSGRQFSNSRSEMNVSTLELGDSALYLCASSLELAGYEQYFGPGTRLTVT.

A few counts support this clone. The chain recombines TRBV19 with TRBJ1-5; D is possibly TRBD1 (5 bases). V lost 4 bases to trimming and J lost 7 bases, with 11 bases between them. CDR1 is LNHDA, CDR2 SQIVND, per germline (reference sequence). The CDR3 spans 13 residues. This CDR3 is CASSTGSYQPQHF. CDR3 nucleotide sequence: TGTGCCAGTAGTACAGGGTCATACCAGCCCCAGCATTTT.

CDR3: CASSIRGEGVNTEAFF. The CDR3 coding sequence is TGCGCCAGCAGTATCAGGGGGGAAGGGGTGAACACTGAAGCTTTCTTT. This chain connects TRBV10-2 to TRBJ1-1, with 7 bases that match TRBD1. The germline V gene encodes CDR1 WSHSY and CDR2 SAAADI. V was clipped by 5 bases and J by 0 bases; unmatched bases: 9. CDR3 size: 16 residues.